These 6 T cell receptor beta chains originate from one sample sequenced in a study of T cell repertoires in cytomegalovirus infection. TCRdb fed the reads into MiXCR, producing one record per CDR3 protein. This table holds 600,000 to 800,000 distinct CDR3 sequences, around 24% found once. The sequenced sample consisted of CD8+ T cells from PBMCs. All receptors derive from a human donor in good health (CMV status not recorded). Some clones in this sample may be carry-over from other donors' samples.

The genes are TRBV14 and TRBJ2-7, with 7 bases fitting TRBD2. Germline V CDR1 and CDR2: SGHDN, FVKESK. The CDR3 length is 16 residues. Trimming cost V 1 base and J 4 bases; bases outside gene matches: 10. The CDR3, as DNA: TGTGCCAGCAGCCAAGGTCCCCGCGGGGGTACGTACGAGCAGTACTTC. It encodes CASSQGPRGGTYEQYF.

This clonotype was seen ten or more times. The rearrangement links TRBV7-2 to TRBJ2-7, with TRBD2 identical over 11 bases. Germline lookup yields CDR1 SGHTA and CDR2 FQGNSA. Trimming cost V 0 bases and J 5 bases; bases outside gene matches: 3. This CDR3 spans 15 amino acids. Written as DNA, the CDR3 is TGTGCCAGCAGCTTAGCGAATAGCGGGGGGGACGAGCAGTACTTC. It encodes CASSLANSGGDEQYF.

In this sample, this clonotype turned up many times. The genes are TRBV6-5 and TRBJ1-1; 7 bases map to TRBD1. The V and J ends lost 2 bases and 1 base, in that order; junction bases with no gene match: 10. Germline CDR1 MNHEY, CDR2 SVGAGI. The CDR3 length is 17 residues. CDR3 nucleotides: TGTGCCAGCAGTTACCCCCGACAGGGTCGGGCGAACACTGAAGCTTTCTTT. It translates to CASSYPRQGRANTEAFF.

J is TRBJ2-1 and V is TRBV7-9; TRBD1 aligns across 7 bases. V was clipped by 6 bases and J by 5 bases; unmatched bases: 4. Per the germline V gene, CDR1 is SEHNR and CDR2 is FQNEAQ (reference sequence). The CDR3 covers 13 residues. The CDR3 region has the DNA TGTGCCAGCAGGGGGACAGCACACAATGAGCAGTTCTTC. Its protein is CASRGTAHNEQFF. The complete variable domain, with remaining parts taken from reference TRBV7-9 and TRBJ2-1, reads DTGVSQNPRHKITKRGQNVTFRCDPISEHNRLYWYRQTLGQGPEFLTYFQNEAQLEKSRLLSDRFSAERPKGSFSTLEIQRTEQGDSAMYLCASRGTAHNEQFFGPGTRLTVL.

This clonotype was detected many times. The rearrangement links TRBV7-6 to TRBJ2-1; 9 bases agree with TRBD2. After removal of 1 base from V and 6 bases from J, the junction contained 7 bases not matched to a gene. CDR3 size: 16 residues. Germline CDR1 reads SGHVS; CDR2 reads FNYEAQ. This chain's CDR3 is CASSLGRGGPPNEQFF. CDR3 DNA: TGTGCCAGCAGCTTAGGGCGGGGGGGCCCTCCCAATGAGCAGTTCTTC.

The chain combines TRBV11-2 with TRBJ2-2, with D perhaps TRBD1 (6 bases). V dropped 4 bases and J dropped 6 bases, with 12 bases sitting between them. The germline V gene encodes CDR1 SGHAT and CDR2 FQNNGV. CDR3 length equals 14 residues. In nucleotides, the CDR3 is TGTGCCAGCAGCTGGGCCAAGGGGGCCGGGGAGCTGTTTTTT. This sequence encodes CASSWAKGAGELFF.